A selection of T cell receptor beta chains follows, all from one sample in a study of OX40 agonist ivuxolimab in advanced cancers. TCRdb keeps only in-frame clones here, not all; method: immunoSEQ multiplex PCR. The data hold about 73,000 clones, with approximately 90% observed a single time. Sequencing used CD4+ or CD8+ T cells sorted from blood, obtained in a trial of the OX40 agonist ivuxolimab. The receptors derive from an adult with an advanced solid tumor such as melanoma, head and neck, liver or kidney cancer. Each CDR3 is given with its conserved first and last residue. D genes are given only for firm matches. The size field is filled for only some rows; it gives once, few, many or a size class.

size,V,J,D,DNA,CDR3
.,TRBV7-9,TRBJ1-1,.,TGTGCCAGCAGCTTAGAGGGGGGGCCTGTTGAAGCTTTCTTT,CASSLEGGPVEAFF
.,TRBV19,TRBJ2-2,.,TGTGCCAGTAGTACCTCGTACACCGGGGAGCTGTTTTTT,CASSTSYTGELFF
.,TRBV7-9,TRBJ1-2,.,TGTGCCAGCAGCTTAGCACAAGGGAGTTCAGCTGGCTACACCTTC,CASSLAQGSSAGYTF
.,TRBV9,TRBJ2-1,.,TGTGCCAGCAATAACGACCCGGGACTTACCCATGAGCAGTTCTTC,CASNNDPGLTHEQFF
.,TRBV19,TRBJ2-7,TRBD1,TGTGCCAGTAGTATAGGCGAACAGGGGGCCTACTCCGAGCAGTACTTC,CASSIGEQGAYSEQYF
few,TRBV5-6,TRBJ2-3,.,TGTGCCAGCAGCGTAGGACTGACGCGGGATACGCAGTATTTT,CASSVGLTRDTQYF
once,TRBV29-1,TRBJ1-4,TRBD1,TGCAGCGTTGAATTAGGGGGCCGGCGGGAAAAACTGTTTTTT,CSVELGGRREKLFF
.,TRBV4-2,TRBJ1-6,.,TGTGCCAGCAGCCAAGATTTCGGGAATTCACCCCTCCACTTT,CASSQDFGNSPLHF
.,TRBV11-3,TRBJ2-1,.,TGTGCCAGCAGCCGTACTAGCAATGAGCAGTTCTTC,CASSRTSNEQFF
.,TRBV28,TRBJ1-3,TRBD1,TGTGCCAGCAGGGGACAGGGGGCGGGATTCAACACCATATATTTT,CASRGQGAGFNTIYF
once,TRBV4-1,TRBJ2-5,.,TGCGCCAGCAGCCAAAGGGATCGCGAGACCCAGTACTTC,CASSQRDRETQYF
.,TRBV6-6,TRBJ2-2,.,TGTGCCAGCCTGGGGGCGGATGCCACCGGGGAGCTGTTTTTT,CASLGADATGELFF
.,TRBV18,TRBJ2-7,TRBD2,TGTGCCAGCTCACCAAACGCGGGAGACTACGAGCAGTACTTC,CASSPNAGDYEQYF
.,TRBV23-1,TRBJ1-1,.,TGCGCCAGTAGCACACTCCAGGGACACTCGAACACTGAAGCTTTCTTT,CASSTLQGHSNTEAFF
once,TRBV28,TRBJ2-2,TRBD2,TGTGCCAGCATCCGGAGGGAGGGAGGCCGGGGAGCTGTTTTT,CASIRREGGRGAVF
.,TRBV6-5,TRBJ2-3,.,TGTGCCAGCAGCCAGCTGCTAGGCACAGATACGCAGTATTTT,CASSQLLGTDTQYF
.,TRBV7-9,TRBJ1-2,.,TGTGCCAGCAGCCACCCGGGACAAGCCTATGGCTACACCTTC,CASSHPGQAYGYTF